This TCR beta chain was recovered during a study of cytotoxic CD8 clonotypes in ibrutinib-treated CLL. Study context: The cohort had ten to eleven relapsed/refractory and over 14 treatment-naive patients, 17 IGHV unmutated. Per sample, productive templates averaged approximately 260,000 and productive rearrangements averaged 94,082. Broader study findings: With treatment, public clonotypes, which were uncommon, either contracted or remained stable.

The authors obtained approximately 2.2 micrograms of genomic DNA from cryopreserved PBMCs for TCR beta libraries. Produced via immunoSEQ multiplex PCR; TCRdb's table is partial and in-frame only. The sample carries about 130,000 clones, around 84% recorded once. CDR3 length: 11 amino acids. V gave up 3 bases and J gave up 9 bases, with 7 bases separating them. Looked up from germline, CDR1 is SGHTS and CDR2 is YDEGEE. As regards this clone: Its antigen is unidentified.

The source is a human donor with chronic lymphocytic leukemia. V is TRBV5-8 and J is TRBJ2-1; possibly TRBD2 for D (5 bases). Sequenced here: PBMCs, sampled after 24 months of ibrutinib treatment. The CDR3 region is CASSSTSEQFF. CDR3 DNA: TGTGCCAGCAGCTCCACTAGTGAGCAGTTCTTC.